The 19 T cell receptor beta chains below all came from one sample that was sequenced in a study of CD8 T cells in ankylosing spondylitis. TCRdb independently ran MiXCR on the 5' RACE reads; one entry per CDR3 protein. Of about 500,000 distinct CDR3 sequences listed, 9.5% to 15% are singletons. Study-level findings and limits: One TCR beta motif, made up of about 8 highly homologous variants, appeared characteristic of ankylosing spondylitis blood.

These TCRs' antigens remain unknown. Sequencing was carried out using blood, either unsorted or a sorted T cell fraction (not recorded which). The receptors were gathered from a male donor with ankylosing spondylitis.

CDR3 bases: TGTGCCAGCAGTCCCCTAGCGGGTGTGAGGGTTTCCTACAATGAGCAGTTCTTC. It specifies CASSPLAGVRVSYNEQFF. This sequence joins TRBV6-1 and TRBJ2-1; 8 nucleotides agree with TRBD2. Germline-derived CDR1 and CDR2 are MNHNS and SASEGT. With V trimmed by 5 bases and J by 1 base, 13 bases remained unmatched. This CDR3 region has 18 residues.

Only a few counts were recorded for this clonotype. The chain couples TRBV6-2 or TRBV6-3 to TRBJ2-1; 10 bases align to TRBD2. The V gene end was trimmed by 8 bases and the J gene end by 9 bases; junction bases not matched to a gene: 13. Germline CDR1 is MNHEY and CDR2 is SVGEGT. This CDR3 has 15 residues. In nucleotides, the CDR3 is TGTGCCAGCGGTCAGGGAGCGGGAGGGCCGGGTGAGCAGTTCTTC. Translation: CASGQGAGGPGEQFF.

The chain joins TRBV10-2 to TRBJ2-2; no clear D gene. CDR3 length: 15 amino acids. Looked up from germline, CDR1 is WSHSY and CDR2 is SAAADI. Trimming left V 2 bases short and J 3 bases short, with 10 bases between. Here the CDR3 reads CASSEHRRYTGELFF. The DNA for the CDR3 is TGCGCCAGCAGTGAGCACAGACGGTACACCGGGGAGCTGTTTTTT.

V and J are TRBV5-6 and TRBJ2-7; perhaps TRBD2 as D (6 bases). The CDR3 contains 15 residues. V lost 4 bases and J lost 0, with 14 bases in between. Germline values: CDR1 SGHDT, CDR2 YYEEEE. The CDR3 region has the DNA TGTGCCAGCAGCCCCTACCGGAGGGGCTCCTACGAGCAGTACGTC. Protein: CASSPYRRGSYEQYV.

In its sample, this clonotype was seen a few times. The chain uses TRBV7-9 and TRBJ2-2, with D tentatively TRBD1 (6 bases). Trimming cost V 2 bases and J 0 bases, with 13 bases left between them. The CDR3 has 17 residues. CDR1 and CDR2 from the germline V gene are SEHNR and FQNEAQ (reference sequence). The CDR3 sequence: CASSLSQGRTNTGELFF. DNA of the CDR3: TGTGCCAGCAGCTTATCCCAGGGGCGAACGAACACCGGGGAGCTGTTTTTT.

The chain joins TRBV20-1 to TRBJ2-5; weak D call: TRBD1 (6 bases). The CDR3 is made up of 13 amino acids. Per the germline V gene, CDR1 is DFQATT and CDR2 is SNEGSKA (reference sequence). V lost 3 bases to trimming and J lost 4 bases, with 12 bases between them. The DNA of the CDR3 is TGCAGTGCTAGGGACAGTGGGGGAGAGACCCAGTACTTC. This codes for CSARDSGGETQYF.

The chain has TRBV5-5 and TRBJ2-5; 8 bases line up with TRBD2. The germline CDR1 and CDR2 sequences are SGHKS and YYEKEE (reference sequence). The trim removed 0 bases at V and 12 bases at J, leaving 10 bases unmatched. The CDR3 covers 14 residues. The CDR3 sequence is CASSLVPLWREEYF. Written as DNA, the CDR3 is TGTGCCAGCAGCTTGGTCCCCTTGTGGCGGGAGGAGTACTTC.

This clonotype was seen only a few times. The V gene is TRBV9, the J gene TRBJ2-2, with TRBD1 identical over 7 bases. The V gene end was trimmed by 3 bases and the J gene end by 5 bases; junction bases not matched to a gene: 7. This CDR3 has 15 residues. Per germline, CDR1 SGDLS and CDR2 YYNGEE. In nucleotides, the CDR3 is TGTGCCAGCAGCGCACCGACAGGGAAGACCGGGGAGCTGTTTTTT. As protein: CASSAPTGKTGELFF.

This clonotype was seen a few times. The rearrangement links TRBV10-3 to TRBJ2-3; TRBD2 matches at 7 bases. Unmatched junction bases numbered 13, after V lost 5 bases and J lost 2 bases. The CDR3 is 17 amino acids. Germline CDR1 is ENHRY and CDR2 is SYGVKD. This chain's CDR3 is CAISPRRSGTVTDTQYF. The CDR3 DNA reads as TGTGCCATCAGTCCCCGGCGGAGCGGGACCGTCACAGATACGCAGTATTTT.

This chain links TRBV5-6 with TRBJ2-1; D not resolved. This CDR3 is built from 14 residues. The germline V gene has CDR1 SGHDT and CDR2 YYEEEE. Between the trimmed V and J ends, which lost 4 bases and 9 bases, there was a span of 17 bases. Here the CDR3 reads CASSPGRWDSEQFF. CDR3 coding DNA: TGTGCCAGCAGCCCCGGACGCTGGGATTCTGAGCAGTTCTTC.

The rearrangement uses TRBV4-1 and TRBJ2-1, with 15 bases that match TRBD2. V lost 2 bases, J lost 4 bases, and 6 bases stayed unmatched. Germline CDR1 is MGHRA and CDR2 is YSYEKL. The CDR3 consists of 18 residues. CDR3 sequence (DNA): TGCGCCAGCAGCCAACCCCCGGGGACTAGCGGGGGGTACAATGAGCAGTTCTTC. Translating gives CASSQPPGTSGGYNEQFF.

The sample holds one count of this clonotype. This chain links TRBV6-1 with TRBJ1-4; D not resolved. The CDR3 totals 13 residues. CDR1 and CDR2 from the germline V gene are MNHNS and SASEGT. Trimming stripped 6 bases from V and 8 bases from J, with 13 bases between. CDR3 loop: CASSSDRGEKLFF. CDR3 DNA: TGTGCCAGCAGCTCGGACCGTGGAGAAAAACTGTTTTTT.

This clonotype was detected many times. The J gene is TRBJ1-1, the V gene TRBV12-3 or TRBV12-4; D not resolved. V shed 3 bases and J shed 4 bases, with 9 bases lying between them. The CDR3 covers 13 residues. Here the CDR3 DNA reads TGTGCCAGCAGTTTCGGACGGTCCACTGAAGCTTTCTTT. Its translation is CASSFGRSTEAFF.

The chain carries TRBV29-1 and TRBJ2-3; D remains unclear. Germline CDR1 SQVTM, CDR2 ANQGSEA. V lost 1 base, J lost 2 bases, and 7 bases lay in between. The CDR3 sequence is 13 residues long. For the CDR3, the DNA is TGCAGCGTTGAAGGGCAGGCCACAGATACGCAGTATTTT. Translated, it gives CSVEGQATDTQYF.

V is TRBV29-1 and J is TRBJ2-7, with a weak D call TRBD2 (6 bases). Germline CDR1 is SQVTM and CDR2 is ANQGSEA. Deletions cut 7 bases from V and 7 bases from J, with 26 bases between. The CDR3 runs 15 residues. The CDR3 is CSAHSGDKSCGEQYV. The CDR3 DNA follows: TGCAGCGCCCATTCGGGAGACAAATCGTGTGGAGAGCAGTACGTC.

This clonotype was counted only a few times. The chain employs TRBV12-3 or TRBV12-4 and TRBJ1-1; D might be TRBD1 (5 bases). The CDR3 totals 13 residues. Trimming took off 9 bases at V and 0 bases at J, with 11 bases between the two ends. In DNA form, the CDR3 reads TGTGCCAGTTGGCGGACATTGAACACTGAAGCTTTCTTT. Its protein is CASWRTLNTEAFF.

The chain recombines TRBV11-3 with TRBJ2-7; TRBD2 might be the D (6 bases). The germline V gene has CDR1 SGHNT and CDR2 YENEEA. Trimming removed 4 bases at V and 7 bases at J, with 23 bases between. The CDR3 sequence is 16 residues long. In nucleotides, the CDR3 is TGTGCCAGCAGCTCCCGGGTGGGGGAGCGCCGGGGGGAGCAGTACGTC. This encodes CASSSRVGERRGEQYV.

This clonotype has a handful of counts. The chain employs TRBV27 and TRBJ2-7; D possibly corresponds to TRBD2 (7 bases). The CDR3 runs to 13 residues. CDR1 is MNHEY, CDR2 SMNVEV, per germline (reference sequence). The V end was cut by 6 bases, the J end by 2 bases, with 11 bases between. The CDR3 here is CASSGGLPYEQYF. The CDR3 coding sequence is TGTGCCAGCAGCGGGGGGCTCCCCTACGAGCAGTACTTC.

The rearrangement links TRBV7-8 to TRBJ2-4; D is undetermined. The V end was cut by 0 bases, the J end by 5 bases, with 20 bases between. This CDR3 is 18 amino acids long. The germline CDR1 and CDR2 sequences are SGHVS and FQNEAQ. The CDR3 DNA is TGTGCCAGCAGCTTAGCTACCTTAGGGCAGTCCCTAGAAAACATTCAGTACTTC. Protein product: CASSLATLGQSLENIQYF.